In this sample, the clone carrying this T cell receptor beta chain turned up many times. Its antigen is as yet unknown. Specified time point: pre-sensitization, week 0. As for treatment: therapeutic diphenylcyclopropenone sensitization with weekly scalp DPC. Every patch test was put on after a blood sample was taken. This specimen belongs to a study of human T cells and chemical hapten exposure. General observations from the study: Versus controls, significantly more large CDR3 similarity clusters arose from expanded TCRs.

Individual cDNA molecules had unique molecular identifiers attached to them by the library. TCRdb reprocessed the RACE reads via MiXCR and lists one record per CDR3 protein. The sample shows some 110,000 distinct CDR3 sequences, roughly an eighth of them seen only once. This sequence originates from a woman aged 45-65 years with alopecia areata. Some clones in this sample may be carry-over from other donors' samples. The sequenced sample was whole blood, obtained in connection with sensitization to the hapten diphenylcyclopropenone (DPC).

CDR3 residues: CASSIGLAGGLYEQYF. As DNA, the CDR3 is TGTGCCAGCAGCATAGGACTAGCGGGAGGTTTGTACGAGCAGTACTTC. V is TRBV7-8 and J is TRBJ2-7; 14 positions match TRBD2. Trimming cost V 5 bases and J 4 bases; bases outside gene matches: 7. The CDR3 runs to 16 residues. Germline CDR1 SGHVS, CDR2 FQNEAQ.